These 23 T cell receptor beta chains came from one sample sequenced in a study of T cell clones after liver transplantation. Method: immunoSEQ multiplex PCR; TCRdb's copy keeps in-frame clones and lacks some. The table records approximately 12,000 clones, roughly 74% of them present only once. Sequenced here: CD8+ T cells from blood, sampled at the 22-month timepoint. The receptors here all came from a human patient who received a liver transplant. Some of the T cells might come from the graft donor.

This chain links TRBV6-6 with TRBJ2-3; TRBD2 is a possible D gene (5 bases). Trimming removed 5 bases from V and 4 bases from J, with 10 bases in between. The germline gives CDR1 MNHNY, CDR2 SVGAGI (reference sequence). There are 13 residues in the CDR3. The CDR3 region has the DNA TGTGCCAGCAGTCTAGCCGCATCAGATACGCAGTATTTT. This translates into CASSLAASDTQYF.

The genes are TRBV5-6 and TRBJ2-7; 7 bases agree with TRBD2. This CDR3 contains 14 residues. Per germline, CDR1 SGHDT and CDR2 YYEEEE. The V segment lost 3 bases and the J segment 2 bases; nucleotides outside the gene matches: 5. DNA for the CDR3: TGTGCCAGCAGCTCCAGCGGGATTACCTACGAGCAGTACTTC. It encodes CASSSSGITYEQYF.

The chain joins TRBV29-1 to TRBJ1-2; possibly TRBD1 for D (6 bases). Trimming left V 3 bases short and J 3 bases short, with 8 bases between. CDR3 length equals 12 residues. Germline-derived CDR1 and CDR2 are SQVTM and ANQGSEA. CDR3 loop: CSVEGGHYGYTF. CDR3 DNA: TGCAGCGTTGAGGGGGGCCACTATGGCTACACCTTC.

The V and J genes are TRBV9 and TRBJ2-6; 9 bases align to TRBD1. After removal of 2 bases from V and 3 bases from J, the junction contained 3 bases not matched to a gene. The CDR3 runs to 16 residues. CDR1 is SGDLS and CDR2 is YYNGEE in the germline V gene. The CDR3 nucleotides read TGTGCCAGCAGCGTGTGGACAGGGGTTGGGGCCAACGTCCTGACTTTC. This gives the protein CASSVWTGVGANVLTF.

V gene TRBV7-2 combines with J gene TRBJ2-7; 13 bases fit TRBD2. The length of the CDR3 is 15 residues. Germline V gives CDR1 SGHTA, CDR2 FQGNSA. The J segment lost 3 bases and the V segment lost 4 bases, leaving 3 bases of the junction unmatched. This CDR3 reads CASSWTSGSVYEQYF. The DNA for the CDR3 is TGTGCCAGCAGCTGGACTAGCGGGAGTGTCTACGAGCAGTACTTC.

This chain connects TRBV7-8 to TRBJ1-4; the D is unclear. V was pared by 3 bases and J by 7 bases, with 12 bases between. In germline, CDR1 is SGHVS, CDR2 FQNEAQ. The CDR3 is 14 amino acids. CDR3 protein: CASSLSRSGEKLFF. In DNA form, the CDR3 reads TGTGCCAGCAGCTTGTCGAGGAGTGGTGAAAAACTGTTTTTT.

V gene TRBV7-9 combines with J gene TRBJ1-4; 9 bases map to TRBD1. CDR1 and CDR2 (germline): SEHNR, FQNEAQ (reference sequence). V lost 5 bases to trimming and J lost 7 bases; unmatched junction nucleotides: 11. The CDR3 sequence is 16 residues long. The CDR3 loop is CASSLLDRGLGEKLFF. The CDR3, as DNA: TGTGCCAGCAGCCTTTTGGACAGGGGACTTGGTGAAAAACTGTTTTTT.

The chain recombines TRBV13 with TRBJ1-3; D gene ambiguous. Germline loops: CDR1 PRHDT, CDR2 FYEKMQ (reference sequence). This CDR3 has 15 amino acids. V lost 4 bases to trimming and J lost 0 bases, with 10 bases between them. CDR3 sequence reads: CASSSVADSGNTIYF. The CDR3 nucleotides read TGTGCCAGCAGCTCGGTTGCGGACTCTGGAAACACCATATATTTT.

The V call is TRBV5-1, the J call TRBJ2-7; TRBD2 agrees at 8 bases. This CDR3 is 14 amino acids long. J lost 4 bases, V lost 2 bases, and 5 bases had no gene match. Germline V gene lookup returns CDR1 SGHRS and CDR2 YFSETQ. The CDR3 DNA reads TGCGCCAGCAGCTTAACTAGCGGCAAATACGAGCAGTACTTC. Translation gives CASSLTSGKYEQYF. Based on the CDR3 plus reference TRBV5-1 and TRBJ2-7, the full variable domain is KAGVTQTPRYLIKTRGQQVTLSCSPISGHRSVSWYQQTPGQGLQFLFEYFSETQRNKGNFPGRFSGRQFSNSRSEMNVSTLELGDSALYLCASSLTSGKYEQYFGPGTRLTVT.

V usage is TRBV7-6 and J usage is TRBJ2-2, with 12 bases identical to TRBD2. With 4 bases clipped from V and 2 bases from J, the junction kept 8 bases outside the gene matches. From germline, CDR1 is SGHVS and CDR2 FNYEAQ. The CDR3 loop spans 18 amino acids. The chain's CDR3 is CASSWLTSGGPNTGELFF. CDR3 in DNA: TGTGCCAGCAGCTGGCTGACTAGCGGGGGACCAAACACCGGGGAGCTGTTTTTT.

This rearrangement joins TRBV4-3 to TRBJ2-5, with D unclear. The CDR3 is made up of 14 amino acids. Looked up from germline, CDR1 is LGHNA and CDR2 is YSLEER. Trimming took off 4 bases at V and 3 bases at J, with 12 bases between the two ends. The CDR3 coding sequence is TGCGCCAGCAGCCCGCACGCATACAAAGAGACCCAGTACTTC. Encoded protein: CASSPHAYKETQYF.

The rearrangement uses TRBV14 and TRBJ2-7, with 7 bases identical to TRBD2. V gave up 1 base and J gave up 5 bases; unmatched junction bases: 11. The germline gives CDR1 SGHDN, CDR2 FVKESK. CDR3 length equals 16 residues. The CDR3: CASSQGAGDHDHEQYF. The DNA for the CDR3 is TGTGCCAGCAGCCAAGGCGCGGGAGATCATGACCACGAGCAGTACTTC.

This chain links TRBV5-1 with TRBJ1-2; 10 bases align to TRBD1. Germline V gene sequence: CDR1 SGHRS, CDR2 YFSETQ. CDR3 length: 17 amino acids. V gave up 4 bases and J gave up 8 bases; unmatched junction bases: 17. The CDR3 coding sequence is TGCGCCAGCAGCCTCCTTGGACAGGGGGACCTTCGGGTCGGCTACACCTTC. Its translation: CASSLLGQGDLRVGYTF.

The chain is built from TRBV7-8 and TRBJ2-5, with D unclear. The germline V and J ends were trimmed by 5 bases and 5 bases, with 21 bases remaining between them. Germline values: CDR1 SGHVS, CDR2 FQNEAQ. The CDR3 is 16 amino acids. The CDR3, as DNA: TGTGCCAGCAGCCCCCGGTTGCCGGACGCCGATGAGACCCAGTACTTC. Its protein is CASSPRLPDADETQYF.

The chain combines TRBV7-9 with TRBJ2-1; D might be TRBD2 (5 bases). Germline V gene lookup returns CDR1 SEHNR and CDR2 FQNEAQ (reference sequence). V shed 4 bases and J shed 6 bases, with 16 bases lying between them. This CDR3 has 15 amino acids. The CDR3 DNA follows: TGTGCCAGCAGCTACCGGGAAGACGTCTTCAATGAGCAGTTCTTC. Its protein is CASSYREDVFNEQFF.

The chain uses TRBV5-6 and TRBJ2-7; D is uncertain. Germline assignment: CDR1 SGHDT and CDR2 YYEEEE. Deletions cut 5 bases from V and 5 bases from J, with 14 bases between. The CDR3 is 13 amino acids. Here the CDR3 DNA reads TGTGCCAGCAGTTTTGACGGGCTCGACGAGCAGTACTTC. This codes for CASSFDGLDEQYF.

The V call is TRBV11-3, the J call TRBJ2-3; tentative D call: TRBD1 (5 bases). The CDR3 contains 14 residues. V was shortened by 5 bases and J by 4 bases, with 13 bases between the two germline ends. Germline V gives CDR1 SGHNT, CDR2 YENEEA. CDR3 nucleotides: TGTGCCAGCAGCCCCCTTAAGGGGTCAGATACGCAGTATTTT. This encodes CASSPLKGSDTQYF.

V usage is TRBV25-1 and J usage is TRBJ1-2, with unresolved D. Trimming stripped 8 bases from V and 5 bases from J, with 18 bases between. CDR3 length: 14 residues. The germline V gene encodes CDR1 MGHDK and CDR2 SYGVNS. CDR3 sequence reads: CASLGGNLGYGYTF. The CDR3 coding sequence is TGTGCCAGCCTCGGAGGAAACCTCGGGTATGGCTACACCTTC.

This clone was found once. The CDR3 sequence: CATSRDRGSVTNEKLFF. CDR3 coding DNA: TGTGCCACCAGCCGGGACAGGGGCTCTGTCACTAATGAAAAACTGTTTTTT. This rearrangement joins TRBV15 to TRBJ1-4; 10 bases are a match to TRBD1. The CDR3 extends over 17 amino acids. With V trimmed by 5 bases and J by 2 bases, 8 bases remained unmatched. Germline CDR1 is LNHNV and CDR2 is YYDKDF (reference sequence). The complete variable domain, with remaining parts taken from reference TRBV15 and TRBJ1-4, reads DAMVIQNPRYQVTQFGKPVTLSCSQTLNHNVMYWYQQKSSQAPKLLFHYYDKDFNNEADTPDNFQSRRPNTSFCFLDIRSPGLGDTAMYLCATSRDRGSVTNEKLFFGSGTQLSVL.

The J gene is TRBJ1-5, the V gene TRBV7-9; D gene ambiguous. This CDR3 spans 15 amino acids. V was trimmed by 3 bases and J by 0 bases, leaving 9 bases between them. Germline CDR1 and CDR2: SEHNR and FQNEAQ (reference sequence). The CDR3 nucleotides read TGTGCCAGCAGCTTTGCGGGCAGTAGCAATCAGCCCCAGCATTTT. Translated: CASSFAGSSNQPQHF.

The J gene is TRBJ2-3, the V gene TRBV6-5; 11 nucleotides align to TRBD2. The CDR3 spans 14 residues. The V gene end was trimmed by 7 bases and the J gene end by 3 bases; junction bases not matched to a gene: 3. CDR1 is MNHEY, CDR2 SVGAGI, per germline. The CDR3 here is CASTTSGRTDTQYF. CDR3 DNA sequence: TGTGCCAGCACAACTAGCGGGAGAACAGATACGCAGTATTTT.

The gene calls are TRBV25-1 and TRBJ2-5; TRBD1 aligns across 7 bases. The CDR3 runs 14 residues. Germline loops: CDR1 MGHDK, CDR2 SYGVNS. Germline trimming cut 6 bases from V and 4 bases from J; bases unmatched to any gene: 8. This CDR3 reads CASSQTGFGETQYF. As DNA, the CDR3 is TGTGCCAGCAGCCAGACAGGGTTTGGAGAGACCCAGTACTTC.

This clone showed up just once. The gene calls are TRBV19 and TRBJ2-1, with 9 nucleotides matching TRBD1. V shed 4 bases and J 5 bases; nucleotides not matched to a gene: 9. Germline loops: CDR1 LNHDA, CDR2 SQIVND (reference sequence). The CDR3 spans 16 residues. The CDR3 nucleotides read TGTGCCAGTAGTACGCCTACGGGACAGGGAGACAATGAGCAGTTCTTC. Encoded protein: CASSTPTGQGDNEQFF.